This entry is about one T cell receptor (beta chain). The antigen it binds to is not known. Library preparation employed 5' RACE. Preparation of each TCR library used around 3,500 ng of total RNA. For each sample, cDNA synthesis was carried out in eight separate reactions using SMARTScribe reverse transcriptase. Unique molecular identifiers containing a 6-nucleotide sample barcode were introduced through template switching during cDNA synthesis. TCRalpha and TCRbeta cDNA was amplified by two nested PCRs of approximately 17 and 9 cycles, with bead purification after each PCR. Before amplification, cDNA was treated with uracil DNA-glycosylase and purified using the QIAquick PCR purification kit. The second PCR was the step at which Illumina TruSeq-compatible adapters and sample-specific barcodes were added. Library quality and concentration were checked on TapeStation and Qubit, and libraries were pooled at around 5 ng each. Sequencing of the pooled libraries was done on an Illumina HiSeq2500 single-index Rapid Run using custom sequencing primers and 2 x 100 bp reads. In the source study's methods: MiGEC version 1.2.6 was used for UMI-based consensus assembly to correct PCR and sequencing errors. MiXCR version 2.1.1 was used for V(D)J alignment, clonotype assembly and CDR3 extraction. Gene usage, clonotype sharing and MAIT/NKT TCR abundance were normalised by analysing the top 1000, 10 000 and 20 000 clonotypes per sample. Diversity was computed as the inverse Simpson index with the vegan R package after downsampling to 27 000 UMIs. Statistical testing used paired Mann-Whitney U tests on the discordant twin pairs and applied Benjamini-Hochberg correction for multiple testing. Following TCRdb reprocessing, every CDR3 protein sequence forms one entry, and DNA is not provided. V and J calls and clone size were set by TCRdb, not the authors. The data table for this sample lists a few hundred thousand distinct CDR3 sequences. Clones ranked in the top ten supply just over 2.5% of the sample.

From its cysteine to its phenylalanine, the CDR3 spans 14 amino acids. No DNA sequence is on record. For CDR1 and CDR2, the germline V gene lists SGHTA and FQGNSA. The sample is drawn from a study of monozygotic twins with inflammatory bowel disease (dated by TCRdb to the late 2010s). Broadly, across the study: A total of roughly 28 monozygotic twin pairs were included in the full study, comprising nine German pairs (four IBD-concordant, five IBD-discordant) and 19 IBD-discordant Danish pairs. Disease-associated traits were sought mainly through comparisons between IBD patients and their genetically identical healthy co-twins within discordant pairs. Each individual had, on average, about 151 000 unique TCRalpha sequences and 181 000 unique TCRbeta sequences available for analysis.

General findings and caveats noted by the study authors: Background noise and inter-individual variability may have been introduced into the repertoires by the differing immunosuppressive treatments among patients. Concordant and discordant twins showed no difference in repertoire similarity, possibly because of limited statistical power. The analysis was unable to tell apart different T cell subtypes. The results gave no support for a single strong signal or clonotype linked to IBD. A decrease in TCRbeta repertoire diversity, as measured by inverse Simpson index, was observed in IBD patients compared with their healthy co-twins. IBD patients shared fewer clonotypes with other individuals than healthy twins did, most markedly in patients showing signs of disease activity.

From each donor, an approximately 2.6 ml peripheral blood sample was collected into PAXgene tubes and kept at -80 degrees C. Total RNA was isolated from whole blood with the PAXgene blood miRNA kit on an automated QIAcube, without T cell sorting. Peripheral blood from monozygotic twin pairs, either concordant or discordant for inflammatory bowel disease, underwent deep TCRalpha and TCRbeta repertoire profiling that used unique molecular barcoding. Smoking habits were recorded for all twin pairs, with individuals classified as current, former or never smokers. Sequences were obtained from blood. This chain is built from TRBV7-2 and TRBJ2-4; TCRdb lists TRBD2, though no DNA is available to test this call. The receptor was derived from a human donor with ulcerative colitis or Crohn's disease, or a healthy co-twin of an affected twin (not recorded which). Here the CDR3 is given as CASTSRGGDDIQYF.